The 17 T cell receptor beta chains given below trace back to one sample, sequenced in a study of blood T cell repertoires in COVID-19. Sequenced by immunoSEQ multiplex PCR; TCRdb stores in-frame clones only, minus some. The data hold approximately 98,000 clones, with 80% to 85% observed a single time. Sequencing was performed on peripheral blood. The source of these receptors is a man aged 55 to 70 with acute or convalescent COVID-19.

The CDR3 region is CASRPRGGTSGYNEQFF. Written as DNA, the CDR3 is TGTGCAAGTCGCCCACGGGGAGGGACTAGCGGATACAATGAGCAGTTCTTC. The chain recombines TRBV12-2 with TRBJ2-1; the tabulated D call, TRBD2, remains unverified against the DNA. TRBV12-2 is designated a pseudogene. The CDR3 has 17 residues.

The genes are TRBV6-2 or TRBV6-3 and TRBJ2-2; weak D call: TRBD1 (5 bases). V lost 4 bases to trimming and J lost 1 base, with 10 bases between them. The CDR3 contains 15 residues. CDR1 MNHEY and CDR2 SVGEGT come from the germline V gene. CDR3 coding DNA: TGTGCCAGCAGTTCGGTCAGGGAGAACACCGGGGAGCTGTTTTTT. The encoded protein is CASSSVRENTGELFF.

This clone appeared once. The chain links TRBV7-9 to TRBJ1-1; the match to TRBD1 covers 8 bases. Germline lookup yields CDR1 SEHNR and CDR2 FQNEAQ (reference sequence). V shed 8 bases and J 0 bases; nucleotides not matched to a gene: 8. This CDR3 region has 15 residues. In nucleotides, the CDR3 is TGTGCCAGCCGTAAACAGGGGGGGATGAACACTGAAGCTTTCTTT. Amino acid sequence: CASRKQGGMNTEAFF.

V is TRBV6-5 and J is TRBJ2-6; perhaps TRBD2 as D (5 bases). Germline CDR1 and CDR2: MNHEY and SVGAGI. CDR3 size: 15 residues. Trimming shortened V by 3 bases and J by 4 bases, and 10 bases separated the two germline ends. The CDR3 DNA reads as TGTGCCAGCAGTTATTCGGCGGGCGGGGCCAACGTCCTGACTTTC. As protein: CASSYSAGGANVLTF.

V and J are TRBV5-1 and TRBJ1-6, with 11 bases fitting TRBD1. Trimming removed 4 bases from V and 9 bases from J; junction bases left unmatched: 6. This CDR3 region has 15 residues. Germline V gives CDR1 SGHRS, CDR2 YFSETQ. In DNA, the CDR3 is TGCGCCAGCAGCCAGGGGACAGGGGGTTCTTCACCCCTCCACTTT. It is translated as CASSQGTGGSSPLHF.

The gene calls are TRBV12-3 or TRBV12-4 and TRBJ2-1; TRBD2 agrees at 7 bases. The CDR3 is 13 residues long. Trimming took 7 bases from V and 3 from J; bases not matched to a gene: 3. CDR3 in amino acids: CASNRDYYNEQFF. The DNA of the CDR3 is TGTGCCAGCAACCGGGACTACTACAATGAGCAGTTCTTC.

A single count supports this clone. This chain connects TRBV19 to TRBJ2-3, with 8 bases identical to TRBD2. The CDR3 covers 15 residues. The germline V gene encodes CDR1 LNHDA and CDR2 SQIVND (reference sequence). Trimming cost V 9 bases and J 3 bases; bases outside gene matches: 11. CDR3 sequence: CASRPSGRRTDTQYF. The CDR3 nucleotides are TGTGCCAGCCGCCCCAGCGGGAGAAGGACAGATACGCAGTATTTT.

The chain recombines TRBV29-1 with TRBJ1-2; D remains ambiguous. V was cut by 3 bases and J by 7 bases, with 9 bases left in between. CDR1 is SQVTM and CDR2 is ANQGSEA in the germline V gene. The CDR3 is made up of 11 amino acids. The CDR3 region has the DNA TGCAGCGTTGACAGGTCCCTTGGCTACACCTTC. Protein sequence: CSVDRSLGYTF. Together with reference TRBV29-1 and TRBJ1-2, the CDR3 gives the full variable domain: SAVISQKPSRDICQRGTSLTIQCQVDSQVTMMFWYRQQPGQSLTLIATANQGSEATYESGFVIDKFPISRPNLTFSTLTVSNMSPEDSSIYLCSVDRSLGYTFGSGTRLTVV.

The V gene is TRBV5-1, the J gene TRBJ2-3, with D perhaps assigned TRBD1 or TRBD2 (7 bases each). In germline, CDR1 is SGHRS, CDR2 YFSETQ. Deletions cut 4 bases from V and 6 bases from J, with 15 bases between. The CDR3 runs to 14 residues. DNA for the CDR3: TGCGCCAGCAGCCTGGGGAGGGGGCAGGATACGCAGTATTTT. Protein: CASSLGRGQDTQYF.

Here the CDR3 reads CASSKQGMSSTGELFF. The CDR3 DNA sequence: TGTGCCAGCAGCAAACAGGGAATGAGTAGTACCGGGGAGCTGTTTTTT. The V call is TRBV7-4, the J call TRBJ2-2; TRBD1 is a possible D gene (6 bases). Germline V CDR1 and CDR2: SGHVT, SQSDAQ. Trimming cost V 5 bases and J 5 bases, with 18 bases left between them. This CDR3 region has 16 residues.

The chain employs TRBV5-6 and TRBJ1-1, with D hard to call. Germline lookup yields CDR1 SGHDT and CDR2 YYEEEE. The CDR3 sequence is 15 residues long. V lost 4 bases and J 6 bases, leaving 19 bases between the germline ends. DNA for the CDR3: TGTGCCAGCAGCAGGGTCGGGGTCCTGGGAGCTGAAGCTTTCTTT. Translated: CASSRVGVLGAEAFF.

The rearrangement links TRBV19 to TRBJ1-1; D is undetermined. CDR3 size: 15 residues. V lost 6 bases and J lost 1, with 15 bases in between. Germline values: CDR1 LNHDA, CDR2 SQIVND (reference sequence). In DNA form, the CDR3 reads TGTGCCAGTAGCCATTTCGGACTCCCGAACACTGAAGCTTTCTTT. It yields the protein CASSHFGLPNTEAFF.

The J gene is TRBJ2-1, the V gene TRBV21-1; TRBD1 is taken as the D call from the table, unchecked against the DNA. TRBV21-1 represents a pseudogene. The CDR3 has 9 amino acids. CDR3 loop: CASPDEQFF. As DNA, the CDR3 is TGTGCCAGCCCAGATGAGCAGTTCTTC.

The chain has TRBV19 and TRBJ1-2; D might be TRBD1 (6 bases). V was clipped by 9 bases and J by 8 bases, with 13 bases between them. Germline CDR1 is LNHDA and CDR2 is SQIVND (reference sequence). The CDR3 spans 11 residues. In nucleotides, the CDR3 is TGTGCCAGCTACACAGGGTCCGGCTACACCTTC. Its protein is CASYTGSGYTF.

The V gene is TRBV3-1 (or the pseudogene TRBV3-2), the J gene TRBJ2-5; the match to TRBD2 covers 11 bases. The CDR3 has 16 amino acids. From germline, CDR1 is LGHDT and CDR2 YNNKEL (reference sequence). V shed 2 bases, J shed 2 bases, and the junction held 4 bases outside the gene matches. The CDR3 bases are TGTGCCAGCAGCCAAACCCGACTAGCGGGGCAAGAGACCCAGTACTTC. Its protein product is CASSQTRLAGQETQYF.

The chain combines TRBV6-6 with TRBJ2-1; 8 bases fit TRBD1. The junction had 15 bases not matched to a gene; V was cut back by 5 bases and J by 12 bases. The CDR3 loop spans 15 amino acids. CDR1 and CDR2 from the germline V gene are MNHNY and SVGAGI (reference sequence). The CDR3 nucleotides are TGTGCCAGCAGTCCAGGAGGGACAGGACAACCCGGGCAGTTCTTC. Translating it yields CASSPGGTGQPGQFF.

CDR3 nucleotide sequence: TGTGCCAGCAGCACCGGGACTAGCGGGAGACCCAGGGGGGAGCAGTTCTTC. Its protein is CASSTGTSGRPRGEQFF. The chain carries TRBV6-2 or TRBV6-3 and TRBJ2-1; 14 bases are a match to TRBD2. The CDR3 length is 17 residues. Looked up from germline, CDR1 is MNHEY and CDR2 is SVGEGT. V gave up 6 bases and J gave up 10 bases; unmatched junction bases: 14.